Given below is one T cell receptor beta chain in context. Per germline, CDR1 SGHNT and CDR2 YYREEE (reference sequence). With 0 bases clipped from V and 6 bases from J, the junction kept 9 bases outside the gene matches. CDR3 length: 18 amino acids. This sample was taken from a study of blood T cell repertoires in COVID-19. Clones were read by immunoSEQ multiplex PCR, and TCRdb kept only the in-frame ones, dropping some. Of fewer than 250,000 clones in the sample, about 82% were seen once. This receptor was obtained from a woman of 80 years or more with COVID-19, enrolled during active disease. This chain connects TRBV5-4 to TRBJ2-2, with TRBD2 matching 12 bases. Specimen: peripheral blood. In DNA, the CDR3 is TGTGCCAGCAGCTTGGTGGCTAGCGGGGGGGGAATGCCCGGGGAGCTGTTTTTT. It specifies CASSLVASGGGMPGELFF.